The TCR beta chain under discussion was sequenced for a study of shared clonotypes between healthy human individuals. Around 90 million PBMCs supplied genomic DNA for unsorted samples. Regarding this clone: Its target is unknown. Distinct nucleotide sequences in the sample also encode this CDR3.

A deep-level run was used for the assay. Sequencing of unsorted PBMC DNA was carried out using ten immunoSEQ deep assay plates. Profiled with immunoSEQ multiplex PCR; TCRdb holds only in-frame clones, not every one. The data show hundreds of thousands of clones, 79% seen once. Overall study findings and caveats: Clonotype sharing among the donors was expected to vary with sequencing depth.

The CDR3 extends over 13 amino acids. Trimming left V 0 bases short and J 4 bases short, with 7 bases between. Germline V CDR1 and CDR2: SGHRS, YFSETQ. The rearrangement uses TRBV5-1 and TRBJ2-5; no reliable D call. The sequenced material came from PBMCs. This clonotype originated in a woman aged 40 to 49 in good health. Some clones in this sample may be carry-over from other donors' samples. This chain's CDR3 is CASSLGLLETQYF. The CDR3 DNA reads as TGCGCCAGCAGCTTGGGACTCTTAGAGACCCAGTACTTC.